The rows below give T cell receptor beta chains drawn from one sample of a study of T cell responses to AZD1222 COVID-19 vaccine. Sequencing used immunoSEQ multiplex PCR; TCRdb keeps in-frame clones, though not all of them. The sample consists of roughly 100,000 clones, around 87% of them appearing once. This sample comprised peripheral blood, obtained 28 days after the second AZD1222 dose. Receptor source: an adult who received the AZD1222 COVID-19 vaccine. CDR3s include the opening cysteine and the closing phenylalanine or tryptophan. Fields, in order: J gene, clone size, V gene, D gene, CDR3 protein, CDR3 DNA. A D gene is named only where the DNA matches it firmly. Only part of the rows carry a size: once, few, many, or a class if the clone is expanded.

>TRBJ1-2|-|TRBV7-3|-
CASSLIMGDGGYTF
TGTGCCAGCAGCCTGATTATGGGGGATGGCGGCTACACCTTC
>TRBJ2-3|-|TRBV6-1|-
CASSEKDTQYF
TGTGCCAGCAGTGAGAAAGATACGCAGTATTTT
>TRBJ2-2|-|TRBV19|TRBD2
CASSILAGGSTGELFF
TGTGCCAGTAGTATCCTAGCGGGAGGGAGCACCGGGGAGCTGTTTTTT
>TRBJ2-1|-|TRBV9|TRBD2
CASSVGPGLAGYNEQFF
TGTGCCAGCAGCGTAGGGCCGGGACTAGCGGGTTACAATGAGCAGTTCTTC
>TRBJ2-2|-|TRBV13|-
CASTRGGLNTGELFF
TGTGCCAGCACAAGAGGGGGACTAAACACCGGGGAGCTGTTTTTT
>TRBJ2-3|-|TRBV18|-
CASSPPDEGSDTQYF
TGTGCCAGCTCACCACCCGACGAGGGGTCAGATACGCAGTATTTT
>TRBJ2-7|-|TRBV18|-
CASSQGTSIYEQYF
TGTGCCAGCTCTCAAGGTACAAGTATCTACGAGCAGTACTTC
>TRBJ1-2|-|TRBV7-2|TRBD1
CASSSSVGQGTSGYTF
TGTGCCAGCAGTTCTTCTGTTGGACAGGGTACGTCCGGCTACACCTTC
>TRBJ2-1|-|TRBV7-9|-
CASRKGVGYEQFF
TGTGCCAGCAGGAAAGGGGTTGGCTATGAGCAGTTCTTC
>TRBJ2-1|-|TRBV18|TRBD1
CASSQDRVGNEQFF
TGTGCCAGCTCTCAAGACAGGGTAGGAAATGAGCAGTTCTTC
>TRBJ2-1|-|TRBV5-4|-
CASSLISGEGHNEQFF
TGTGCCAGCAGCTTAATCTCAGGGGAGGGGCACAATGAGCAGTTCTTC
>TRBJ1-5|-|TRBV28|-
CASSTRGPGNQPQHF
TGTGCCAGCAGTACCCGGGGTCCGGGCAATCAGCCCCAGCATTTT
>TRBJ2-2|once|TRBV5-4|-
CASSLESNTGELFF
TGTGCCAGCAGCTTGGAATCGAACACCGGGGAGCTGTTTTTT
>TRBJ2-1|few|TRBV3-1/TRBV3-2|TRBD2
CASSQTRGGYNEQFF
TGTGCCAGCAGCCAGACGCGGGGGGGGTACAATGAGCAGTTCTTC
>TRBJ2-1|-|TRBV10-3|TRBD2
CAISVGGAYNEQFF
TGTGCCATCAGTGTGGGGGGGGCCTACAATGAGCAGTTCTTC
>TRBJ2-1|-|TRBV27|-
CASSEQGNEQFF
TGTGCCAGCAGCGAGCAGGGCAATGAGCAGTTCTTC
>TRBJ2-7|-|TRBV10-2|-
CASSPYGLDYEQYF
TGCGCCAGCAGCCCTTATGGGTTGGACTACGAGCAGTACTTC
>TRBJ2-5|once|TRBV5-5|-
CASSSTQETQYF
TGTGCCAGCAGCTCGACACAAGAGACCCAGTACTTC
>TRBJ1-2|-|TRBV7-2|-
CASSSDPQGAQVYGYTF
TGTGCCAGCAGCTCGGACCCCCAGGGTGCTCAGGTCTATGGCTACACCTTC
>TRBJ2-4|-|TRBV5-1|-
CASSLDWGARNIQYF
TGCGCCAGCAGCTTAGATTGGGGGGCACGGAACATTCAGTACTTC
>TRBJ2-7|-|TRBV7-2|TRBD1
CASSLQQGAGIYEQYF
TGTGCCAGCAGCCTACAACAGGGGGCAGGTATTTACGAGCAGTACTTC
>TRBJ2-7|-|TRBV25-1|-
CASSEFTGGYEQYF
TGTGCCAGCAGTGAGTTTACTGGGGGCTACGAGCAGTACTTC
>TRBJ1-3|-|TRBV5-1|TRBD1
CASSLATGAGNTIYF
TGCGCCAGCAGCTTGGCCACAGGGGCTGGAAACACCATATATTTT
>TRBJ2-1|-|TRBV2|-
CASNELTENEQFF
TGTGCCAGCAATGAATTGACTGAGAATGAGCAGTTCTTC
>TRBJ2-1|once|TRBV7-2|TRBD1
CASSLVGTGGNEQFF
TGTGCCAGCAGCTTAGTCGGGACAGGGGGAAATGAGCAGTTCTTC
>TRBJ2-6|-|TRBV27|-
CASRPVQGPGANVLTF
TGTGCCAGCCGCCCCGTTCAGGGTCCCGGGGCCAACGTCCTGACTTTC
>TRBJ1-5|-|TRBV18|TRBD1
CASSSTTGGGNQPQHF
TGTGCCAGCTCATCAACAACAGGGGGGGGCAATCAGCCCCAGCATTTT
>TRBJ2-4|-|TRBV28|TRBD2
CASSPHIGTSGSRAKNIQYF
TGTGCCAGCAGTCCCCATATCGGGACTAGCGGGAGTAGAGCCAAAAACATTCAGTACTTC
>TRBJ2-7|few|TRBV28|-
CASSFYRVDEQYF
TGTGCCAGCAGTTTTTACAGGGTAGACGAGCAGTACTTC
>TRBJ2-7|-|TRBV2|-
CASSEIVYEQYF
TGTGCCAGCAGTGAAATAGTTTACGAGCAGTACTTC
>TRBJ2-3|-|TRBV28|-
CASGVHDLADTQYF
TGTGCCAGCGGTGTCCACGACCTGGCCGATACGCAGTATTTT
>TRBJ1-5|-|TRBV5-1|-
CASSTTAGVQPQHF
TGCGCCAGCAGCACCACTGCGGGGGTTCAGCCCCAGCATTTT
>TRBJ1-2|-|TRBV7-8|TRBD1
CASSFPTGGGIYGYTF
TGTGCCAGCAGCTTCCCGACAGGGGGGGGGATTTATGGCTACACCTTC
>TRBJ1-1|-|TRBV19|TRBD1
CASSVQGAYGAFF
TGTGCCAGTAGCGTACAGGGGGCATACGGAGCTTTCTTT
>TRBJ1-1|-|TRBV6-1|-
CASSERVGWTEAFF
TGTGCCAGCAGTGAAAGGGTGGGATGGACTGAAGCTTTCTTT
>TRBJ2-3|-|TRBV15|-
CATSSRSLRTDTQYF
TGTGCCACCAGCTCCCGGTCCCTCCGCACAGATACGCAGTATTTT
>TRBJ2-1|-|TRBV12-3/TRBV12-4|-
CAIPRAINEQFF
TGTGCCATCCCTCGGGCGATCAATGAGCAGTTCTTC
>TRBJ2-7|-|TRBV4-3|TRBD2
CASSPGLAEYEQYF
TGCGCCAGCAGCCCGGGACTAGCGGAATACGAGCAGTACTTC
>TRBJ2-2|-|TRBV2|-
CASTPRRQLNTGELFF
TGTGCCAGCACTCCCCGGAGACAGCTGAACACCGGGGAGCTGTTTTTT
>TRBJ2-3|-|TRBV7-2|-
CASSFPANTQYF
TGTGCCAGCAGCTTCCCCGCAAATACGCAGTATTTT
>TRBJ1-1|few|TRBV18|TRBD1
CASSTGTESNTEAFF
TGTGCCAGCTCCACCGGGACAGAGTCCAACACTGAAGCTTTCTTT
>TRBJ1-1|-|TRBV5-4|-
CASSSQRTDTEAFF
TGTGCCAGCAGCTCCCAAAGGACAGACACTGAAGCTTTCTTT
>TRBJ2-3|-|TRBV12-3/TRBV12-4|-
CASSFESWDTQYF
TGTGCCAGCAGTTTTGAGTCGTGGGATACGCAGTATTTT
>TRBJ2-3|-|TRBV19|TRBD2
CASSRHQRESTDTQYF
TGTGCCAGTAGTCGGCATCAGCGGGAGAGCACAGATACGCAGTATTTT
>TRBJ2-2|-|TRBV10-1|TRBD1
CASSELRGSGELFF
TGCGCCAGCAGTGAGCTCAGGGGGTCCGGGGAGCTGTTTTTT
>TRBJ2-3|-|TRBV5-1|-
CASSLAVGGATDTQYF
TGCGCCAGCAGCTTGGCCGTCGGCGGGGCCACAGATACGCAGTATTTT
>TRBJ1-2|-|TRBV7-2|-
CASSLDGRADHGYTF
TGTGCCAGCAGCTTAGACGGGCGGGCAGACCATGGCTACACCTTC
>TRBJ2-1|-|TRBV24-1|TRBD1
CATSDSGTGYEQFF
TGTGCCACCAGTGATTCCGGGACAGGGTATGAGCAGTTCTTC
>TRBJ2-7|-|TRBV19|TRBD1
CASSIGRGGDTLSYEQYF
TGTGCCAGTAGTATAGGTCGAGGGGGCGACACTCTTTCCTACGAGCAGTACTTC
>TRBJ1-5|-|TRBV29-1|-
CSVGWDSNQPQHF
TGCAGCGTTGGATGGGATAGCAATCAGCCCCAGCATTTT
>TRBJ1-1|-|TRBV16|-
CASSQRGGGTEAFF
TGTGCCAGCAGCCAAAGGGGTGGCGGCACTGAAGCTTTCTTT
>TRBJ1-2|-|TRBV7-2|TRBD1
CASSIHPAGTVTNYGYTF
TGTGCCAGCAGCATCCACCCGGCGGGGACAGTAACTAACTATGGCTACACCTTC
>TRBJ1-1|-|TRBV6-5|-
CASRFPGPNTEAFF
TGTGCCAGCAGGTTCCCCGGGCCGAACACTGAAGCTTTCTTT
>TRBJ1-6|-|TRBV7-3|TRBD1
CASSLIGRGDSPLHF
TGTGCCAGCAGCTTAATAGGCAGGGGGGATTCACCCCTCCACTTT
>TRBJ1-2|-|TRBV7-8|TRBD1
CASSLAGTGGNYGYTF
TGTGCCAGCAGCTTAGCGGGAACAGGGGGTAACTATGGCTACACCTTC
>TRBJ2-2|-|TRBV9|TRBD2
CASSVAAGGVIGELFF
TGTGCCAGCAGCGTAGCAGCGGGGGGTGTGATCGGGGAGCTGTTTTTT